This T cell receptor beta chain appears in the sequencing data of a study of blood T cell repertoires in COVID-19. Overall study: Specimens from acute and convalescent COVID-19 originated in the United States, Italy and Spain. Sources were T cells, B-cell-depleted T cells, or PBMCs; the material itself was cDNA or gDNA.

Trimming cost V 2 bases and J 7 bases; bases outside gene matches: 10. The germline gives CDR1 MNHNY, CDR2 SVGAGI (reference sequence). The CDR3 length is 16 residues. Study processing details: Amplifying reference gene primers gave estimates of nucleated cell counts. Profiling relied on immunoSEQ multiplex PCR, and the TCRdb table lists in-frame clones only, not all of them. The D gene and trimming were derived from the DNA, and the V and J assignments and clone size from that table. In the table there are a few hundred thousand clones, roughly 86% of which are singletons. The clonotype was recovered from a woman in her 70s with active or convalescent COVID-19. Sequenced material: peripheral blood. This chain joins TRBV6-6 and TRBJ2-1; 8 bases map to TRBD1. The CDR3 nucleotides read TGTGCCAGCAGTTACCCCACCGGGACAGGTTCGAATGAGCAGTTCTTC. Translating it yields CASSYPTGTGSNEQFF.